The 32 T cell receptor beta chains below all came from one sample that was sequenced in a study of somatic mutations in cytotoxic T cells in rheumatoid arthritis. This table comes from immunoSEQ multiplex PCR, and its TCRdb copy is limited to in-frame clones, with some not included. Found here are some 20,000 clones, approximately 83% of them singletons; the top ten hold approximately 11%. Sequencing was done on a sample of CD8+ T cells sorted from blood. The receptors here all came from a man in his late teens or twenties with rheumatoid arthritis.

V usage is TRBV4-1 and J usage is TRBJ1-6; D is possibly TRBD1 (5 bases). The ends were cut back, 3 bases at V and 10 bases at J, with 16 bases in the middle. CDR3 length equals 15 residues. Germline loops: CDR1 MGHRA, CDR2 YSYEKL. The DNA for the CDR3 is TGCGCCAGCAGCCAGGAGAAGGCCAGGGCCTCACCCCTCCACTTT. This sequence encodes CASSQEKARASPLHF.

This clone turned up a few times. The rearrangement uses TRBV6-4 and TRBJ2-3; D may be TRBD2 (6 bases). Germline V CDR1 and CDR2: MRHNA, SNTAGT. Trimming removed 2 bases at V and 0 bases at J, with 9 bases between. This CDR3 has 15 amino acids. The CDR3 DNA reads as TGTGCCAGCAGTGACGGGGAGGCCAGCACAGATACGCAGTATTTT. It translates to CASSDGEASTDTQYF.

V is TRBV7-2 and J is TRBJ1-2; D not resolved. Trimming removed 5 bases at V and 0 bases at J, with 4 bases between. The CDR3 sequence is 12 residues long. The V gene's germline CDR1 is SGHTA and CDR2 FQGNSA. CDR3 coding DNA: TGTGCCAGCAGCCCAGCTAACTATGGCTACACCTTC. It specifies CASSPANYGYTF.

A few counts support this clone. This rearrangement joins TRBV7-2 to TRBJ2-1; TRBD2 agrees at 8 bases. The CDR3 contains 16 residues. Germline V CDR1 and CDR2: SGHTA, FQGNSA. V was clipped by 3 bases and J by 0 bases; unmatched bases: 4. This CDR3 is CASSFTSGDSYNEQFF. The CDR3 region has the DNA TGTGCCAGCAGCTTTACTAGCGGCGACTCCTACAATGAGCAGTTCTTC.

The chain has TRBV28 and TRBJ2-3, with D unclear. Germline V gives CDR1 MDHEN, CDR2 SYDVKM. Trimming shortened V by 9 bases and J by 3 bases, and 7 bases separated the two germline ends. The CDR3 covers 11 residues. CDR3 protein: CASGVTDTQYF. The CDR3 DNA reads TGTGCCAGTGGGGTAACAGATACGCAGTATTTT.

The CDR3 reads CASSVVSNNEQFF. In DNA, the CDR3 is TGTGCCAGCAGCGTAGTCAGTAACAATGAGCAGTTCTTC. The chain combines TRBV9 with TRBJ2-1; D is uncertain. This CDR3 has 13 amino acids. Trimming left V 0 bases short and J 5 bases short, with 6 bases between. Germline V gene lookup returns CDR1 SGDLS and CDR2 YYNGEE. The full variable domain, its missing parts supplied by reference TRBV9 and TRBJ2-1, is DSGVTQTPKHLITATGQRVTLRCSPRSGDLSVYWYQQSLDQGLQFLIQYYNGEERAKGNILERFSAQQFPDLHSELNLSSLELGDSALYFCASSVVSNNEQFFGPGTRLTVL.

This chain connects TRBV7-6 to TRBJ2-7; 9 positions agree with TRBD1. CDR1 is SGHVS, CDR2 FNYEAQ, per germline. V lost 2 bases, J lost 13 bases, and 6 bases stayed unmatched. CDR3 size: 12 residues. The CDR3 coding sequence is TGTGCCAGCAGCTTACACAGGGGGCCCTCCTACTTC. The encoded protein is CASSLHRGPSYF.

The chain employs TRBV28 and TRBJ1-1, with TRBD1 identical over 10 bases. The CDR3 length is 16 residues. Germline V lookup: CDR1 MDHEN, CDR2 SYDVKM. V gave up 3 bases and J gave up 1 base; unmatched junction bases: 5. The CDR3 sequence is CASSLDRGSANTEAFF. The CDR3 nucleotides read TGTGCCAGCAGTTTGGACAGGGGGAGCGCGAACACTGAAGCTTTCTTT. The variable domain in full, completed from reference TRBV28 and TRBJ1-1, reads DVKVTQSSRYLVKRTGEKVFLECVQDMDHENMFWYRQDPGLGLRLIYFSYDVKMKEKGDIPEGYSVSREKKERFSLILESASTNQTSMYLCASSLDRGSANTEAFFGQGTRLTVV.

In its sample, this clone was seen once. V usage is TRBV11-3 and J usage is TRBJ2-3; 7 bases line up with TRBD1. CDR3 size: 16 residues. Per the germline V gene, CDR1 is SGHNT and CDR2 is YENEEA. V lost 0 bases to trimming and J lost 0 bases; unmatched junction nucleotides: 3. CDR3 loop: CASSLEGTASTDTQYF. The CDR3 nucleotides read TGTGCCAGCAGCTTAGAGGGGACAGCTAGCACAGATACGCAGTATTTT.

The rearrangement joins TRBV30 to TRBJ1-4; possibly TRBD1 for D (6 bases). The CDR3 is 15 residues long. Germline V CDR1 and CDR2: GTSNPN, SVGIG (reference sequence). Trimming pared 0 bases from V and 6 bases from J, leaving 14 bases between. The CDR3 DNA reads TGTGCCTGGAGTGTTAGGGGGGAGTACTATGAAAAACTGTTTTTT. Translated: CAWSVRGEYYEKLFF.

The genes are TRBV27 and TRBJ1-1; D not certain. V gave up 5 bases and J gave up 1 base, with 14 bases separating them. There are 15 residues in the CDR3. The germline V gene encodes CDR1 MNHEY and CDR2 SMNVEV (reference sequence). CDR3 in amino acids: CASSPYGRKNTEAFF. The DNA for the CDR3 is TGTGCCAGCAGTCCCTACGGACGGAAGAACACTGAAGCTTTCTTT.

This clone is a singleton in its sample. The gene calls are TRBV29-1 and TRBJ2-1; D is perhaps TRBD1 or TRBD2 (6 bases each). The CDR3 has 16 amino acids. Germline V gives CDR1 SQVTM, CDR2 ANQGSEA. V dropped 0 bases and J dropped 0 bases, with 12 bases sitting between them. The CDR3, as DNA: TGCAGCGTTGAAGAGGGCGGGACACTCTCCTACAATGAGCAGTTCTTC. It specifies CSVEEGGTLSYNEQFF.

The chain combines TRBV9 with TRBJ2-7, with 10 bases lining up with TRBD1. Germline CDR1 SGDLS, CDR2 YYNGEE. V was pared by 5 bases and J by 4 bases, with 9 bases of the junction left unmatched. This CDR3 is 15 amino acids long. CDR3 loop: CASSEMPGQGYEQYF. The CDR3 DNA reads TGTGCCAGCAGTGAAATGCCGGGACAGGGGTACGAGCAGTACTTC.

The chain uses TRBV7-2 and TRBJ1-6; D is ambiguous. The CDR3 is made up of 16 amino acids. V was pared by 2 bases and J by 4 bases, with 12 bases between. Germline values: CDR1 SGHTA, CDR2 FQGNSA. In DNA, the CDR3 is TGTGCCAGCAGCTTAAAGAGAGCAGAGTATAATTCACCCCTCCACTTT. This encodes CASSLKRAEYNSPLHF. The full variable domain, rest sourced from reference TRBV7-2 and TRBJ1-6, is GAGVSQSPSNKVTEKGKDVELRCDPISGHTALYWYRQSLGQGLEFLIYFQGNSAPDKSGLPSDRFSAERTGGSVSTLTIQRTQQEDSAVYLCASSLKRAEYNSPLHFGNGTRLTVT.

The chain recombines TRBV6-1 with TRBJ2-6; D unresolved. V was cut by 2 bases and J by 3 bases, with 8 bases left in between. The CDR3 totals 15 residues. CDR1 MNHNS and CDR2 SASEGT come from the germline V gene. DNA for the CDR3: TGTGCCAGCAGTGAATTAGTAGGTGGGGCCAACGTCCTGACTTTC. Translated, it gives CASSELVGGANVLTF.

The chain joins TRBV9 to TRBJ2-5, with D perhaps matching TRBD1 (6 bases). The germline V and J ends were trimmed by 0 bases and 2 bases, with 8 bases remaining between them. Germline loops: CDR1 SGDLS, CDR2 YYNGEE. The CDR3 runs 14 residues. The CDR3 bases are TGTGCCAGCAGCGTAGAGGGACAACAAGAGACCCAGTACTTC. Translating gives CASSVEGQQETQYF.

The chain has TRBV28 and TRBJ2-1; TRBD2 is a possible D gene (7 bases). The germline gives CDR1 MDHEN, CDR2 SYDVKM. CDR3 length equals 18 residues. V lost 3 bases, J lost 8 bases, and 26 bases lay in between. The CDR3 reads CASSLRAGGWAGGDEQFF. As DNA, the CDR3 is TGTGCCAGCAGTTTGCGGGCCGGGGGGTGGGCTGGGGGCGATGAGCAGTTCTTC.

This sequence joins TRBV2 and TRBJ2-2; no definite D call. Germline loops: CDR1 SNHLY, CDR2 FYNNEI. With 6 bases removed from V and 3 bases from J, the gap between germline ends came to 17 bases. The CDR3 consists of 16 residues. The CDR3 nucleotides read TGTGCCAGCAGGAAAGGGATATCGTTGGACACCGGGGAGCTGTTTTTT. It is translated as CASRKGISLDTGELFF.

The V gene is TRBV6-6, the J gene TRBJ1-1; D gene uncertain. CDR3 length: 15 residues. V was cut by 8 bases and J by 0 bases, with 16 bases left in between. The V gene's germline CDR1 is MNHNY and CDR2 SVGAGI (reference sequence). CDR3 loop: CASHNLRVLNTEAFF. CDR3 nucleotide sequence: TGTGCCAGCCACAATTTACGGGTGTTGAACACTGAAGCTTTCTTT.

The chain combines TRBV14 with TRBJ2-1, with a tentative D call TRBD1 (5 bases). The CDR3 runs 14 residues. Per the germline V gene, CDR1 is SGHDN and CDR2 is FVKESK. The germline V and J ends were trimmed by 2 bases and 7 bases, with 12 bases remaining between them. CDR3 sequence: CASSQWGSPNEQFF. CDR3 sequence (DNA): TGTGCCAGCAGCCAATGGGGCAGCCCAAATGAGCAGTTCTTC. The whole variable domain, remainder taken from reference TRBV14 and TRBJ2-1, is EAGVTQFPSHSVIEKGQTVTLRCDPISGHDNLYWYRRVMGKEIKFLLHFVKESKQDESGMPNNRFLAERTGGTYSTLKVQPAELEDSGVYFCASSQWGSPNEQFFGPGTRLTVL.

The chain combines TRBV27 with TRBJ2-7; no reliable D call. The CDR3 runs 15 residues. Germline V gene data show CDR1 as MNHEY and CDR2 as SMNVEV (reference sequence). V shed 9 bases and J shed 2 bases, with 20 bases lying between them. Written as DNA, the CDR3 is TGTGCCAGTAGCTTTCTCACCGTGGCACCCTACGAGCAGTACTTC. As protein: CASSFLTVAPYEQYF.

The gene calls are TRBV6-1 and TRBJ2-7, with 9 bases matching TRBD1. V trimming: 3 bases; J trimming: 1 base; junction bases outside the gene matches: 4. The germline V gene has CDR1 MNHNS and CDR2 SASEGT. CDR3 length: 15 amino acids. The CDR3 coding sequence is TGTGCCAGCAGTGAGACCGGGACAGGGTCCTACGAGCAGTACTTC. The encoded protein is CASSETGTGSYEQYF.

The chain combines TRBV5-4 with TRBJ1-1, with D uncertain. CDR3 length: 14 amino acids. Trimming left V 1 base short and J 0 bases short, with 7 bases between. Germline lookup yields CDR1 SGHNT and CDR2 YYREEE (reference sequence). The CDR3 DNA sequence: TGTGCCAGCAGCTTGCCTAACTTGAACACTGAAGCTTTCTTT. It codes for CASSLPNLNTEAFF.

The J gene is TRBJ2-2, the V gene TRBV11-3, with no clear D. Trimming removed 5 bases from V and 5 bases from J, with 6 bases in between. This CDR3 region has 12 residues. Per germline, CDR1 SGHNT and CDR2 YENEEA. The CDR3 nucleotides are TGTGCCAGCAGCCCCGGGACCGGGGAGCTGTTTTTT. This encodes CASSPGTGELFF.

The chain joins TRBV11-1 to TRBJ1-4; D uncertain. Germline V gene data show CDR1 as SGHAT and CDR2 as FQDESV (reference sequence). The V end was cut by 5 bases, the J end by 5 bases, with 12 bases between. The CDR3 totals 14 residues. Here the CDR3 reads CASSPRFKNEKLFF. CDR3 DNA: TGTGCCAGCAGCCCCCGGTTCAAGAATGAAAAACTGTTTTTT.

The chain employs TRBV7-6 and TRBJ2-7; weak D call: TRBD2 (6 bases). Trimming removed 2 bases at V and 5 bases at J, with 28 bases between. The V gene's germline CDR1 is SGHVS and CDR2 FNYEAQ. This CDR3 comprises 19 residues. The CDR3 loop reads CASSLLRGERVRDYDEQYF. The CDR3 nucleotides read TGTGCCAGCAGCTTATTGCGCGGGGAGAGGGTGAGAGACTACGACGAGCAGTACTTC.

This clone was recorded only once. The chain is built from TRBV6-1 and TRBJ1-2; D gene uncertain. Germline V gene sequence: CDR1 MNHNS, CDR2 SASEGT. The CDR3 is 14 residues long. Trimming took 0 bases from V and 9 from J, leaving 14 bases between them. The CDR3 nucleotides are TGTGCCAGCAGTGAAGCGGGCCCCCCCGGGAGCTACACCTTC. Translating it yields CASSEAGPPGSYTF.

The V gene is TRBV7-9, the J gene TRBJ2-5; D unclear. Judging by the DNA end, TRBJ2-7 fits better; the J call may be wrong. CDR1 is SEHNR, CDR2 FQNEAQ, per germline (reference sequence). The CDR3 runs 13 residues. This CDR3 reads CASSPIDTYEQYF. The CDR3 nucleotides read TGTGCCAGCAGCCCCATCGACACCTACGAGCAGTACTTC.

This CDR3 is CASSHSGGQYF. DNA of the CDR3: TGCGCCAGCAGCCATAGCGGGGGGCAGTATTTT. This sequence joins TRBV4-1 and TRBJ2-3; 9 nucleotides line up with TRBD2. The ends lost 3 bases at V and 11 bases at J; junction bases unmatched: 0. The CDR3 runs 11 residues. Germline CDR1 reads MGHRA; CDR2 reads YSYEKL.

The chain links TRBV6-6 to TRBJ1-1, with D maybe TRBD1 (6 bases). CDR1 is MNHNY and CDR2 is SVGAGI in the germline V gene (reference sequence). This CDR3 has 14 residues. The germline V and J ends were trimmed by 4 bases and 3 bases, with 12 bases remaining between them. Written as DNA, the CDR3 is TGTGCCAGCAGTTTGCGGTCAGGGGACACTGAAGCTTTCTTT. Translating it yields CASSLRSGDTEAFF.

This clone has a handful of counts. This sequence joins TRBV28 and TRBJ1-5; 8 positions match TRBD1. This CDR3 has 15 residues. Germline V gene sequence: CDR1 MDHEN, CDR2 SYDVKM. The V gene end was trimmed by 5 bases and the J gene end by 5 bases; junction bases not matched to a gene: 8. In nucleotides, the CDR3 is TGTGCCAGCAGTCCCCTTGACAGGGGCTATCAGCCCCAGCATTTT. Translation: CASSPLDRGYQPQHF. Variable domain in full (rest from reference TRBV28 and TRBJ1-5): DVKVTQSSRYLVKRTGEKVFLECVQDMDHENMFWYRQDPGLGLRLIYFSYDVKMKEKGDIPEGYSVSREKKERFSLILESASTNQTSMYLCASSPLDRGYQPQHFGDGTRLSIL.

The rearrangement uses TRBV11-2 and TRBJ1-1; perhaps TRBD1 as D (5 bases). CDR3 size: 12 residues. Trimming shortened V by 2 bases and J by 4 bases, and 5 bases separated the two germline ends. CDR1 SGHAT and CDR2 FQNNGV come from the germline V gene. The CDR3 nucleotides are TGTGCCAGCAGCTTAAGGGGCACTGAAGCTTTCTTT. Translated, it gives CASSLRGTEAFF.